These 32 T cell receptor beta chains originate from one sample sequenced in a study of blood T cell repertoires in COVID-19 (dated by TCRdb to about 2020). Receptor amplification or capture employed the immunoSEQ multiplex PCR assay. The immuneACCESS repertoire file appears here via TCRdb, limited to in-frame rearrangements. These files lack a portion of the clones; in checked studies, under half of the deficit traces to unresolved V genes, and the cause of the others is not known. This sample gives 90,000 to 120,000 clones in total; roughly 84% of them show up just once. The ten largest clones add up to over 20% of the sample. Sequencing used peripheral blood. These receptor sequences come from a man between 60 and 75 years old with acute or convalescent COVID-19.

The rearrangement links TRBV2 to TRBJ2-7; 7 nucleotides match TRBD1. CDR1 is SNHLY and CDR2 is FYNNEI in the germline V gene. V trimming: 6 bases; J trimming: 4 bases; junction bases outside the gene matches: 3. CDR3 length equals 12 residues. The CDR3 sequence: CASRRDSYEQYF. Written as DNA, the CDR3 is TGTGCCAGCAGAAGGGACAGTTACGAGCAGTACTTC.

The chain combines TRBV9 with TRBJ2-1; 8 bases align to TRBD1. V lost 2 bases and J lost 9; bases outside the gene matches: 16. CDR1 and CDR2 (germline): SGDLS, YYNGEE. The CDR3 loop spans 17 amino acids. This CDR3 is CASSVASRDRPFGEQFF. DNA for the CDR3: TGTGCCAGCAGCGTTGCGAGCCGGGACAGGCCGTTCGGTGAGCAGTTCTTC.

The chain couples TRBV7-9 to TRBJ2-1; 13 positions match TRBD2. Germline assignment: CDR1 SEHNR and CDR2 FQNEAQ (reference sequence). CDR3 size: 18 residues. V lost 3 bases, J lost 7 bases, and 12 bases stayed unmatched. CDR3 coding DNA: TGTGCCAGCAGCTTCGGACGAGGCGGACTAGCGGGAGAAAATGAGCAGTTCTTC. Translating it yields CASSFGRGGLAGENEQFF.

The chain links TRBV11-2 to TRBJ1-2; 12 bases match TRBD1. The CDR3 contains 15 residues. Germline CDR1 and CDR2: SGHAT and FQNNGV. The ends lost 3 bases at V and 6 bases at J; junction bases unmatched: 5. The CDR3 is CASSFQGQGADGYTF. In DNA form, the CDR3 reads TGTGCCAGCAGCTTTCAGGGACAGGGGGCGGATGGCTACACCTTC.

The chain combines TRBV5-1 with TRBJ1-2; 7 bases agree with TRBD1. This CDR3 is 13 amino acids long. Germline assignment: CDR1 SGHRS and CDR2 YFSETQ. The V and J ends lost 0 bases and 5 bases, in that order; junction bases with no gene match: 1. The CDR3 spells CASSLAGGYGYTF. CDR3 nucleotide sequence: TGCGCCAGCAGCTTGGCAGGGGGGTATGGCTACACCTTC.

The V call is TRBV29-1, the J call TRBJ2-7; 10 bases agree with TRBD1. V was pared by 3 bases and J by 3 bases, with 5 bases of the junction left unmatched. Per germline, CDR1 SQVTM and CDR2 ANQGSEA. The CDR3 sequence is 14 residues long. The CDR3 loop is CSVDYGQGGYEQYF. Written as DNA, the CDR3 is TGCAGCGTTGATTACGGACAGGGGGGCTACGAGCAGTACTTC.

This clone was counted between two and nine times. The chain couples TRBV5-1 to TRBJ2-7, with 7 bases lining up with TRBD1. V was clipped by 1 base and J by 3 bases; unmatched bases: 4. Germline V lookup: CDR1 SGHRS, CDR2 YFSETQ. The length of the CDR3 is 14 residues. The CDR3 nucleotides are TGCGCCAGCAGCTTGTCGGGACAGCTCTACGAGCAGTACTTC. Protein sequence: CASSLSGQLYEQYF. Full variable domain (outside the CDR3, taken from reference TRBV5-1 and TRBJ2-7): KAGVTQTPRYLIKTRGQQVTLSCSPISGHRSVSWYQQTPGQGLQFLFEYFSETQRNKGNFPGRFSGRQFSNSRSEMNVSTLELGDSALYLCASSLSGQLYEQYFGPGTRLTVT.

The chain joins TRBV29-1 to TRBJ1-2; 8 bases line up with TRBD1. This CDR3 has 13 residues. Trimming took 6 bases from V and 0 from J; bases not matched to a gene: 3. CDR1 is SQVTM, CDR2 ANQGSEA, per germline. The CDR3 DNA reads TGCAGCGTGGGACAGGCGCCTAACTATGGCTACACCTTC. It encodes CSVGQAPNYGYTF. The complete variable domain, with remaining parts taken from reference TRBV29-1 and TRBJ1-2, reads SAVISQKPSRDICQRGTSLTIQCQVDSQVTMMFWYRQQPGQSLTLIATANQGSEATYESGFVIDKFPISRPNLTFSTLTVSNMSPEDSSIYLCSVGQAPNYGYTFGSGTRLTVV.

The CDR3 protein is CASSEGRRGEYGYTF. The CDR3 DNA reads as TGTGCCAGCAGTGAGGGACGCAGGGGAGAATATGGCTACACCTTC. This rearrangement joins TRBV2 to TRBJ1-2; weak D call: TRBD1 (6 bases). The V gene's germline CDR1 is SNHLY and CDR2 FYNNEI. There are 15 residues in the CDR3. V was shortened by 3 bases and J by 5 bases, with 16 bases between the two germline ends.

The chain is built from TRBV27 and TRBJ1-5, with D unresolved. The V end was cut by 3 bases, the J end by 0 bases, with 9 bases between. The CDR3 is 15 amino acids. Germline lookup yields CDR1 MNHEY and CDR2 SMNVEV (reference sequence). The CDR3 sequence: CASSLRRVSNQPQHF. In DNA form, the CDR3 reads TGTGCCAGCAGTTTGAGGAGGGTTAGCAATCAGCCCCAGCATTTT.

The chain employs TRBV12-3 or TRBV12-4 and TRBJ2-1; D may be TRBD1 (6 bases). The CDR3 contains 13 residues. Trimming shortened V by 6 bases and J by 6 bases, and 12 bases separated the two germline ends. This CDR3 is CASRQQGINEQFF. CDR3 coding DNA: TGTGCCAGCAGGCAACAGGGCATCAATGAGCAGTTCTTC.

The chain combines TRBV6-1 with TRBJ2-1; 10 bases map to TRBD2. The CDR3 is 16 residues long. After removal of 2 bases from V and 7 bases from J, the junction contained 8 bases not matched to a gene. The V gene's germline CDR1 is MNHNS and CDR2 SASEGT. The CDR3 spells CASSENQAGGQNEQFF. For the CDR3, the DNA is TGTGCCAGCAGTGAAAATCAAGCGGGAGGGCAAAATGAGCAGTTCTTC.

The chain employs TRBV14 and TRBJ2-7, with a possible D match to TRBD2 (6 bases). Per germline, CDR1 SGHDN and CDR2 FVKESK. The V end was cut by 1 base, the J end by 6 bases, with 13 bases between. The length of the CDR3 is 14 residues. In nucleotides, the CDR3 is TGTGCCAGCAGCCAAGCTCGGGGGTTGGGCGAGCAGTACTTC. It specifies CASSQARGLGEQYF.

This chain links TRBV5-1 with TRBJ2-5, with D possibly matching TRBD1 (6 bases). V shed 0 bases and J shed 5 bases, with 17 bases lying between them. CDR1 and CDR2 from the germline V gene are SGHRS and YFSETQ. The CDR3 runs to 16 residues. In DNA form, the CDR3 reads TGCGCCAGCAGCTTGGCTCTGGCAGGGGTAGGTGAGACCCAGTACTTC. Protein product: CASSLALAGVGETQYF.

The CDR3 reads CASSQATANTEAFF. In DNA, the CDR3 is TGTGCCAGCAGCCAAGCAACAGCGAACACTGAAGCTTTCTTT. This chain connects TRBV3-1 (or the pseudogene TRBV3-2) to TRBJ1-1; D unclear. This CDR3 region has 14 residues. CDR1 is LGHDT, CDR2 YNNKEL, per germline (reference sequence). Trimming removed 1 base at V and 1 base at J, with 7 bases between.

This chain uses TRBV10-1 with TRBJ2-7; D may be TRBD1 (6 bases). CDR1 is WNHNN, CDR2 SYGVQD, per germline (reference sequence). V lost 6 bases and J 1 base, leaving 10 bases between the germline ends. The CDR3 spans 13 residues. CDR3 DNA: TGCGCCAGCAGACAGGGCCCGTCCTACGAGCAGTACTTC. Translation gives CASRQGPSYEQYF.

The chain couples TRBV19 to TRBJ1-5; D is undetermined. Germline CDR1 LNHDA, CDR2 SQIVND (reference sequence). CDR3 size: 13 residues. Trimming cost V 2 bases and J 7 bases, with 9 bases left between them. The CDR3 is CASSISVSQPQHF. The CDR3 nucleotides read TGTGCCAGTAGTATATCGGTTTCCCAGCCCCAGCATTTT.

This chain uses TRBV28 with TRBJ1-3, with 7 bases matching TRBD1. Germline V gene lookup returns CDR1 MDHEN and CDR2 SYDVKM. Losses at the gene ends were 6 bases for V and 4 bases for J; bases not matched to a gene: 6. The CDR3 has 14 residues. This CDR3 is CASRLQGWGNTIYF. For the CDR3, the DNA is TGTGCCAGCAGGCTACAGGGGTGGGGAAACACCATATATTTT.

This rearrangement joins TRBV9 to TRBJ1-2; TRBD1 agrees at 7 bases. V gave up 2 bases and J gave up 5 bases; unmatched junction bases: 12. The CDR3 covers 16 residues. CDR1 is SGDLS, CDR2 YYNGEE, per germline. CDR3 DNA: TGTGCCAGCAGCGTTGGGGCCGGCGGCAGGGGGTATGGCTACACCTTC. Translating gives CASSVGAGGRGYGYTF.

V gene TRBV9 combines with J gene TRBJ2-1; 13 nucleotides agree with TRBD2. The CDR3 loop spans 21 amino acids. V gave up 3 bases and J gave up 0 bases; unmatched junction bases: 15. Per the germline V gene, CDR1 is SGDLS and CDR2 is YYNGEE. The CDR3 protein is CASSAGLAGDFARSSYNEQFF. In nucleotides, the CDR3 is TGTGCCAGCAGCGCAGGACTAGCGGGGGACTTTGCCCGAAGCTCCTACAATGAGCAGTTCTTC. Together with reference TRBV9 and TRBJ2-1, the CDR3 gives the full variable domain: DSGVTQTPKHLITATGQRVTLRCSPRSGDLSVYWYQQSLDQGLQFLIQYYNGEERAKGNILERFSAQQFPDLHSELNLSSLELGDSALYFCASSAGLAGDFARSSYNEQFFGPGTRLTVL.

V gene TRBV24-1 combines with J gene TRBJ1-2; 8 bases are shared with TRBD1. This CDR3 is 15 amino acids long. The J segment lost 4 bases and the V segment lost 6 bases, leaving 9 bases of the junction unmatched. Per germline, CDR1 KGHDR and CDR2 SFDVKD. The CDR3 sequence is CATSSTGTGSYGYTF. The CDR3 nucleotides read TGTGCCACCAGTTCCACGGGGACAGGATCCTATGGCTACACCTTC.

The CDR3 here is CASSLFLEGGTGELFF. The CDR3 DNA reads TGCGCCAGCAGCTTGTTTTTGGAGGGCGGAACCGGGGAGCTGTTTTTT. The chain combines TRBV5-1 with TRBJ2-2, with D maybe TRBD2 (6 bases). The CDR3 runs to 16 residues. Germline V gene data show CDR1 as SGHRS and CDR2 as YFSETQ. Trimming pared 1 base from V and 5 bases from J, leaving 15 bases between.

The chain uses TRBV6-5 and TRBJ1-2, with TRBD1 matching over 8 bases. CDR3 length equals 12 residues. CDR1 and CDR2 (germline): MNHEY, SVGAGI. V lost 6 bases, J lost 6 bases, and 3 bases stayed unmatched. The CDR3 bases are TGTGCCAGCAGGACAGGGGCGGATGGCTACACCTTC. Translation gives CASRTGADGYTF.

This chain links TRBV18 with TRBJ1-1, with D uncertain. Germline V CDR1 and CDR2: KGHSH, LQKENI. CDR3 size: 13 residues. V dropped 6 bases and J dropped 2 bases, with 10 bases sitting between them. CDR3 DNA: TGTGCCAGCTCCCGCGCCGCTAACACTGAAGCTTTCTTT. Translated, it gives CASSRAANTEAFF.

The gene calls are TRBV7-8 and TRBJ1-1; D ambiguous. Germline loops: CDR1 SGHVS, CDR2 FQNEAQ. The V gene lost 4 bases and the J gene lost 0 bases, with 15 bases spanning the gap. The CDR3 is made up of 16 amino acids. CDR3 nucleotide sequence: TGTGCCAGCAGCTACTTCTCCGGGTCACTGAACACTGAAGCTTTCTTT. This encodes CASSYFSGSLNTEAFF.

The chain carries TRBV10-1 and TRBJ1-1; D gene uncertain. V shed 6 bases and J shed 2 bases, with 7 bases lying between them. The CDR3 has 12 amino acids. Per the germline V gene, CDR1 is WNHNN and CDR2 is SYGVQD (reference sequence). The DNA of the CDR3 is TGCGCCAGCAGGGACTCAAACACTGAAGCTTTCTTT. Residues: CASRDSNTEAFF.

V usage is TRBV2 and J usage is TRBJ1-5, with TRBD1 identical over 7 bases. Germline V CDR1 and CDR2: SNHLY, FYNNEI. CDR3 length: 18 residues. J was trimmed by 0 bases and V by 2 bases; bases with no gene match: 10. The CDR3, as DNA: TGTGCCAGCAGTGAAATGATCGCAGGGGGGTATAGCAATCAGCCCCAGCATTTT. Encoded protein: CASSEMIAGGYSNQPQHF.

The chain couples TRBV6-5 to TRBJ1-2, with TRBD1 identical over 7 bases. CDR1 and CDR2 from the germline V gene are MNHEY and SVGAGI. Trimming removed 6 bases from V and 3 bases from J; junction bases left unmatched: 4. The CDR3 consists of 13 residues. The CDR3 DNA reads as TGTGCCAGCAGACTTACAGGGGACTATGGCTACACCTTC. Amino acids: CASRLTGDYGYTF.

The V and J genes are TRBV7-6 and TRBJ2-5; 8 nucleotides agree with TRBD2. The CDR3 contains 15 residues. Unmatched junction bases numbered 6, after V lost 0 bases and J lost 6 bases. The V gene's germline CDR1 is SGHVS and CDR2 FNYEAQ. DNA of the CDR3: TGTGCCAGCAGCTTAGCGAGCGGTAGCGGGAAGACCCAGTACTTC. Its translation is CASSLASGSGKTQYF.

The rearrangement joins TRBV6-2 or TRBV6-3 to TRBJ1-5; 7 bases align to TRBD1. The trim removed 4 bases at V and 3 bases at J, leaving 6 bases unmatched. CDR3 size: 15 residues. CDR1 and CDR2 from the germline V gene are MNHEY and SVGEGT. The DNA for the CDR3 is TGTGCCAGCAGTTCCCCAGGGGGGACCAATCAGCCCCAGCATTTT. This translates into CASSSPGGTNQPQHF.

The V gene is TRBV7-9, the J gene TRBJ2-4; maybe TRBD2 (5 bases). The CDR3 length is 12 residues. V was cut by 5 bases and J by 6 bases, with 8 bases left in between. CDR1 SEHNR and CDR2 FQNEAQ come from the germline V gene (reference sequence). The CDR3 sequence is CASSPSGNIQYF. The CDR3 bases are TGTGCCAGCAGCCCGAGCGGAAACATTCAGTACTTC.

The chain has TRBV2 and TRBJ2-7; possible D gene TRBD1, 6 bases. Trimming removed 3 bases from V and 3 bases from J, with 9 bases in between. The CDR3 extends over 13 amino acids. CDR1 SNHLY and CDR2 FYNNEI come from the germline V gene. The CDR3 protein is CASSDEQGYEQYF. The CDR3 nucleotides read TGTGCCAGCAGTGATGAACAGGGCTACGAGCAGTACTTC.